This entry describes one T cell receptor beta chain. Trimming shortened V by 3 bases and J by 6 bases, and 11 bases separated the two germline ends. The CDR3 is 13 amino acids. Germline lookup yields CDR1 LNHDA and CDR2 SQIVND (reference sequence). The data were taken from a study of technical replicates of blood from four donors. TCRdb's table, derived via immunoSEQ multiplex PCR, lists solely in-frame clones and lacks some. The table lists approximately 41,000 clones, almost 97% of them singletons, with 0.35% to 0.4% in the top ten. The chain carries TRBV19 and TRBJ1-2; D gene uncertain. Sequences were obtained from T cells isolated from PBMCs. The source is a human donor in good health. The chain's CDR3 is CASSIQARNGYTF. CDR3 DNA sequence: TGTGCCAGTAGTATCCAGGCTCGGAATGGCTACACCTTC. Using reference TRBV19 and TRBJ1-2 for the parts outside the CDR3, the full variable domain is DGGITQSPKYLFRKEGQNVTLSCEQNLNHDAMYWYRQDPGQGLRLIYYSQIVNDFQKGDIAEGYSVSREKKESFPLTVTSAQKNPTAFYLCASSIQARNGYTFGSGTRLTVV.